A selection of T cell receptor beta chains follows, all from one sample in a study of response to subunit inactivated influenza vaccine. TCRdb processed the RT-PCR reads anew with MiXCR; each CDR3 protein has one entry. The data contain approximately 490,000 distinct CDR3 sequences, around 7.9% of them singletons. This sample comprised PBMCs from blood, obtained about 23 months after vaccination. The receptors were gathered from a man between 50 and 69 years old who received an inactivated influenza vaccine. Both conserved end residues are part of each CDR3. Fields, in order: clone size, V gene, D gene, J gene, CDR3 DNA, CDR3 protein. The D gene is left open where the match is weak. Not all rows give a size; the values are once, few, many and, for expanded clones, a class.

abundance: .; v_gene: TRBV25-1; d_gene: .; j_gene: TRBJ2-5; CDR3nt: TGTGCCAGCAGTGAAGGACTTTTGGAGCGAGAGACCCAGTACTTC; CDR3aa: CASSEGLLERETQYF
abundance: few; v_gene: TRBV7-9; d_gene: .; j_gene: TRBJ1-1; CDR3nt: TGTGCCAGCAGCTCCAGGGCGCTGAACACTGAAGCTTTCTTT; CDR3aa: CASSSRALNTEAFF
abundance: few; v_gene: TRBV2; d_gene: .; j_gene: TRBJ2-7; CDR3nt: TGTGCCAGCAGTGAAGCGAGGGGCCTATCCTACGAGCAGTACTTC; CDR3aa: CASSEARGLSYEQYF
abundance: few; v_gene: TRBV29-1; d_gene: .; j_gene: TRBJ1-2; CDR3nt: TGCAGCGTTGAAACCCCTAGCTATGGCTACACCTTC; CDR3aa: CSVETPSYGYTF
abundance: .; v_gene: TRBV12-3/TRBV12-4; d_gene: .; j_gene: TRBJ2-7; CDR3nt: TGTGCCAGCAGTTTTGTCCTTCACGAGCAGTACTTC; CDR3aa: CASSFVLHEQYF
abundance: .; v_gene: TRBV7-2; d_gene: TRBD1; j_gene: TRBJ2-7; CDR3nt: TGTGCCAGCAGCCTAAACCGGGACAGGGGGACCGAGCAGTACTTC; CDR3aa: CASSLNRDRGTEQYF
abundance: .; v_gene: TRBV7-9; d_gene: .; j_gene: TRBJ2-7; CDR3nt: TGTGCCAGCAGCACCCCCACGGGACAGCAGTACTTC; CDR3aa: CASSTPTGQQYF
abundance: many; v_gene: TRBV12-3/TRBV12-4; d_gene: .; j_gene: TRBJ2-2; CDR3nt: TGTGCCAGCAGTTTAAGTCTGTCGGCGGGGGAGCTGTTTTTT; CDR3aa: CASSLSLSAGELFF
abundance: .; v_gene: TRBV3-1; d_gene: .; j_gene: TRBJ2-2; CDR3nt: TGTGCCAGCAGCCAAACCCAAACCGGGGAGCTGTTTTTT; CDR3aa: CASSQTQTGELFF
abundance: few; v_gene: TRBV7-9; d_gene: .; j_gene: TRBJ2-2; CDR3nt: TGTGCCAGCAGCTTATCAGGGTCGGCCGGGGAGCTGTTTTTT; CDR3aa: CASSLSGSAGELFF
abundance: .; v_gene: TRBV27; d_gene: TRBD1; j_gene: TRBJ2-7; CDR3nt: TGTGCCAGCAGTTCACTACCGACAGGGACAAACGAGCAGTACTTC; CDR3aa: CASSSLPTGTNEQYF
abundance: .; v_gene: TRBV5-1; d_gene: .; j_gene: TRBJ2-3; CDR3nt: TGCGCCAGCAGCGCCTGGGGACCTCCTAACACAGATACGCAGTATTTT; CDR3aa: CASSAWGPPNTDTQYF
abundance: many; v_gene: TRBV20-1; d_gene: .; j_gene: TRBJ1-2; CDR3nt: TGCAGTGCTAGAGGGCAGGGGTTGGCTGGCTACACCTTC; CDR3aa: CSARGQGLAGYTF
abundance: .; v_gene: TRBV7-2; d_gene: TRBD1; j_gene: TRBJ2-2; CDR3nt: TGTGCCAGCAGCCCTGACGGACAGGGGGCTAGGGCCGGGGAGCTGTTTTTT; CDR3aa: CASSPDGQGARAGELFF
abundance: .; v_gene: TRBV20-1; d_gene: .; j_gene: TRBJ2-1; CDR3nt: TGCAGTGCTAGTGCCTCAGTGAATGAGCAGTTCTTC; CDR3aa: CSASASVNEQFF
abundance: .; v_gene: TRBV5-1; d_gene: .; j_gene: TRBJ2-2; CDR3nt: TGCGCCAGCACCGGGATAGCGAACACCGGGGAGCTGTTTTTT; CDR3aa: CASTGIANTGELFF
abundance: few; v_gene: TRBV9; d_gene: .; j_gene: TRBJ2-3; CDR3nt: TGTGCCAGCAGCCCTCGCTGGGGGGCGGATACGCAGTATTTT; CDR3aa: CASSPRWGADTQYF
abundance: few; v_gene: TRBV11-2; d_gene: .; j_gene: TRBJ2-3; CDR3nt: TGTGCCAGCAGCTTTTCCTTGCGCCTACCCGGGGGCACAGATACGCAGTATTTT; CDR3aa: CASSFSLRLPGGTDTQYF
abundance: .; v_gene: TRBV6-5; d_gene: .; j_gene: TRBJ2-2; CDR3nt: TGTGCCAGCAGTTACTCCAGGACATCTCCCGGGGAGCTGTTTTTT; CDR3aa: CASSYSRTSPGELFF
abundance: .; v_gene: TRBV5-5; d_gene: .; j_gene: TRBJ2-1; CDR3nt: TGTGCCAGCAGCCCTAAGGACGGCAGGCAGTTCTTC; CDR3aa: CASSPKDGRQFF
abundance: .; v_gene: TRBV28; d_gene: TRBD1; j_gene: TRBJ2-5; CDR3nt: TGTGCCAGCTACGGGACAGCGAAAGGGACCCAGTACTTC; CDR3aa: CASYGTAKGTQYF
abundance: few; v_gene: TRBV27; d_gene: TRBD1; j_gene: TRBJ2-2; CDR3nt: TGTGCCAGCAGGCCGTTTACAGGGGCCGACACCGGGGAGCTGTTTTTT; CDR3aa: CASRPFTGADTGELFF
abundance: .; v_gene: TRBV27; d_gene: TRBD1; j_gene: TRBJ2-1; CDR3nt: TGTGCCAGCAGCGAAATAGGACAGGGGGCGGTTTCTGAGCAGTTCTTC; CDR3aa: CASSEIGQGAVSEQFF
abundance: many; v_gene: TRBV11-2; d_gene: .; j_gene: TRBJ2-2; CDR3nt: TGTGCCAGCAGAAAACCCCGACTCGGGCGCGGGAACACCGGGGAGCTGTTTTTT; CDR3aa: CASRKPRLGRGNTGELFF
abundance: few; v_gene: TRBV6-2/TRBV6-3; d_gene: .; j_gene: TRBJ2-5; CDR3nt: TGTGCCAGCAAACTAGGCTTAATGCAAGAGACCCAGTACTTC; CDR3aa: CASKLGLMQETQYF
abundance: many; v_gene: TRBV28; d_gene: TRBD2; j_gene: TRBJ2-7; CDR3nt: TGTGCCAGCAGTTTCGGACTAGCGGGTGTCAGGGAGCAGTACTTC; CDR3aa: CASSFGLAGVREQYF
abundance: many; v_gene: TRBV4-3; d_gene: .; j_gene: TRBJ2-2; CDR3nt: TGCGCCAGCAGCCAAGATCCGCAGACGCGCGGGGAGCTGTTTTTT; CDR3aa: CASSQDPQTRGELFF
abundance: .; v_gene: TRBV10-3; d_gene: .; j_gene: TRBJ1-3; CDR3nt: TGTGCCATCAGTGAGACAGCTTCTGGAAACACCATATATTTT; CDR3aa: CAISETASGNTIYF
abundance: .; v_gene: TRBV4-2; d_gene: TRBD1; j_gene: TRBJ2-1; CDR3nt: TGTGCCAGCAGCCCGCGGACAGGTAGCAATGAGCAGTTCTTC; CDR3aa: CASSPRTGSNEQFF
abundance: .; v_gene: TRBV20-1; d_gene: TRBD1; j_gene: TRBJ1-4; CDR3nt: TGCAGTGCTACTTTTCCGACAGGGACGAATGAAAAACTGTTTTTT; CDR3aa: CSATFPTGTNEKLFF
abundance: few; v_gene: TRBV20-1; d_gene: .; j_gene: TRBJ2-3; CDR3nt: TGCAGTGCTAGAGAAAACCCCGGACCGCCTAGCACAGATACGCAGTATTTT; CDR3aa: CSARENPGPPSTDTQYF
abundance: many; v_gene: TRBV28; d_gene: TRBD1; j_gene: TRBJ2-1; CDR3nt: TGTGCCAGCAGTTCGCCCTCTGACAGGGGCCTGGAGTTCTTC; CDR3aa: CASSSPSDRGLEFF
abundance: .; v_gene: TRBV27; d_gene: TRBD1; j_gene: TRBJ1-2; CDR3nt: TGTGCCAGCAGTTTGAGGCCCAACAGGGGGGTCTATGGCTACACCTTC; CDR3aa: CASSLRPNRGVYGYTF
abundance: many; v_gene: TRBV15; d_gene: .; j_gene: TRBJ2-1; CDR3nt: TGTGCCACCAGCGATTCTCCCTCGGGGTCCTACAATGAGCAGTTCTTC; CDR3aa: CATSDSPSGSYNEQFF
abundance: few; v_gene: TRBV6-1; d_gene: TRBD2; j_gene: TRBJ2-2; CDR3nt: TGTGCCAGCGCTCGGACTAGCGGAGGGGAGCTGTTTTTT; CDR3aa: CASARTSGGELFF
abundance: .; v_gene: TRBV3-1; d_gene: TRBD2; j_gene: TRBJ2-5; CDR3nt: TGTGCCAGCAGCCAAGAGCTAGCGGGAGCTTGGGAGACCCAGTACTTC; CDR3aa: CASSQELAGAWETQYF
abundance: few; v_gene: TRBV9; d_gene: .; j_gene: TRBJ2-7; CDR3nt: TGTGCCAGCAGCCCGAAAAGTGGGACGAACTACGAGCAGTACTTC; CDR3aa: CASSPKSGTNYEQYF
abundance: many; v_gene: TRBV5-6; d_gene: .; j_gene: TRBJ1-6; CDR3nt: TGTGCCAGCAGCTACGGGACCATTTCACCCCTCCACTTT; CDR3aa: CASSYGTISPLHF
abundance: few; v_gene: TRBV20-1; d_gene: .; j_gene: TRBJ1-1; CDR3nt: TGCAGTAACACTGAAGCTTTCTTT; CDR3aa: CSNTEAFF
abundance: .; v_gene: TRBV18; d_gene: .; j_gene: TRBJ1-1; CDR3nt: TGTGCCAGCTCTAGTATGGGCATGAACACTGAAGCTTTCTTT; CDR3aa: CASSSMGMNTEAFF
abundance: few; v_gene: TRBV27; d_gene: TRBD2; j_gene: TRBJ2-1; CDR3nt: TGTGCCAGCAGTTTAAGGACTAGCGGGGGGCCGTACAATGAGCAGTTCTTC; CDR3aa: CASSLRTSGGPYNEQFF
abundance: many; v_gene: TRBV28; d_gene: TRBD2; j_gene: TRBJ2-3; CDR3nt: TGTGCCAGCAGTCCGTCGACTAGCGGGATTTTCACAGATACGCAGTATTTT; CDR3aa: CASSPSTSGIFTDTQYF
abundance: many; v_gene: TRBV20-1; d_gene: TRBD2; j_gene: TRBJ2-1; CDR3nt: TGCAGTGCTAACGGACTAGCGGGATCCAATGAGCAGTTCTTC; CDR3aa: CSANGLAGSNEQFF
abundance: few; v_gene: TRBV7-3; d_gene: TRBD2; j_gene: TRBJ2-1; CDR3nt: TGTGCCAGCAGCTGGGGACTAGCGGGAGATGAGCAGTTCTTC; CDR3aa: CASSWGLAGDEQFF
abundance: few; v_gene: TRBV7-2; d_gene: .; j_gene: TRBJ1-4; CDR3nt: TGTGCCAGCAGCCAAAGCGGTCTGGAAAAACTGTTTTTT; CDR3aa: CASSQSGLEKLFF
abundance: once; v_gene: TRBV7-2; d_gene: .; j_gene: TRBJ2-3; CDR3nt: TGTGCCAGCAGCTTTTTGCCAGGCCTGACAGATACGCAGTATTTT; CDR3aa: CASSFLPGLTDTQYF
abundance: .; v_gene: TRBV6-1; d_gene: .; j_gene: TRBJ1-1; CDR3nt: TGTGCCAGCACCGAACCCGGACGTCGGGAAGCTTTCTTT; CDR3aa: CASTEPGRREAFF
abundance: .; v_gene: TRBV28; d_gene: .; j_gene: TRBJ2-1; CDR3nt: TGTGCCAGCAGTTTAGAACACTACAATGAGCAGTTCTTC; CDR3aa: CASSLEHYNEQFF
abundance: few; v_gene: TRBV2; d_gene: TRBD1; j_gene: TRBJ2-1; CDR3nt: TGTGCCACATTACCGGGACAGGGGGCTTATGATGAGCAGTTCTTC; CDR3aa: CATLPGQGAYDEQFF